This is a list of T cell receptor beta chains from one sample in a study of blood T cell repertoires in COVID-19. Profiled with immunoSEQ multiplex PCR; TCRdb holds only in-frame clones, not every one. The sample carries over 200,000 clones, around 90% recorded once. What was sequenced was PBMCs or T cells enriched from blood (not recorded which). These receptors were taken from a human donor in a cohort exposed to, infected with or recovered from COVID-19 (not recorded which). The donor label of this sample is uncertain. Each CDR3 is given with its conserved first and last residue. Each record gives: CDR3 protein, CDR3 DNA, V gene, J gene, D gene, clone size. A D gene is named only where the DNA matches it firmly. Size is stated for part of the rows, as once, few or many counts, or as a class when the clone is expanded.

CDR3aa: CASSMPTGKVEAFF
CDR3nt: TGCGCCAGCAGCATGCCTACAGGAAAGGTTGAAGCTTTCTTT
v_gene: TRBV5-1
j_gene: TRBJ1-1
d_gene: .
abundance: .

CDR3aa: CASSLEQGPF
CDR3nt: TGTGCCAGCAGCCTAGAACAGGGGCCGTTC
v_gene: TRBV7-3
j_gene: TRBJ1-1
d_gene: TRBD1
abundance: .

CDR3aa: CASSQTGTGVTDTQYF
CDR3nt: TGCGCCAGCAGCCAGACCGGGACAGGGGTGACAGATACGCAGTATTTT
v_gene: TRBV4-3
j_gene: TRBJ2-3
d_gene: TRBD1
abundance: .

CDR3aa: CASSESTGRSSNQPQHF
CDR3nt: TGCGCCAGCAGTGAGTCGACGGGTAGGTCTAGCAATCAGCCCCAGCATTTT
v_gene: TRBV10-1
j_gene: TRBJ1-5
d_gene: .
abundance: .

CDR3aa: CASRELGGNVGTGELFF
CDR3nt: TGTGCCAGCAGGGAATTAGGGGGTAATGTGGGCACCGGGGAGCTGTTTTTT
v_gene: TRBV6-1
j_gene: TRBJ2-2
d_gene: .
abundance: .

CDR3aa: CASSEDGTRGGQPQHF
CDR3nt: TGTGCCAGCAGTGAAGATGGCACAAGGGGAGGTCAGCCCCAGCATTTT
v_gene: TRBV2
j_gene: TRBJ1-5
d_gene: .
abundance: .

CDR3aa: CASSLRGGSETQYF
CDR3nt: TGTGCCAGCAGCTTGCGGGGGGGCTCAGAGACCCAGTACTTC
v_gene: TRBV7-2
j_gene: TRBJ2-5
d_gene: TRBD2
abundance: .

CDR3aa: CASSDSLAGAFRDEQYF
CDR3nt: TGTGCCAGCAGTGATAGCCTAGCGGGGGCGTTTAGGGACGAGCAGTACTTC
v_gene: TRBV25-1
j_gene: TRBJ2-7
d_gene: TRBD2
abundance: .

CDR3aa: CSGEENGYTF
CDR3nt: TGCAGCGGGGAGGAGAATGGCTACACCTTC
v_gene: TRBV29-1
j_gene: TRBJ1-2
d_gene: .
abundance: .

CDR3aa: CASTTGTGAGANVLTF
CDR3nt: TGTGCCAGCACGACAGGGACAGGGGCCGGGGCCAACGTCCTGACTTTC
v_gene: TRBV7-2
j_gene: TRBJ2-6
d_gene: TRBD1
abundance: .

CDR3aa: CASSAQVDRIYGYTF
CDR3nt: TGTGCCAGCAGCGCCCAAGTTGACAGGATCTATGGCTACACCTTC
v_gene: TRBV9
j_gene: TRBJ1-2
d_gene: .
abundance: .

CDR3aa: CASSLGLAGGTDTQYF
CDR3nt: TGTGCCAGTAGCCTCGGACTAGCGGGGGGCACAGATACGCAGTATTTT
v_gene: TRBV19
j_gene: TRBJ2-3
d_gene: TRBD2
abundance: .

CDR3aa: CSVAGISGNTIYF
CDR3nt: TGCAGCGTTGCAGGGATCTCTGGAAACACCATATATTTT
v_gene: TRBV29-1
j_gene: TRBJ1-3
d_gene: .
abundance: .

CDR3aa: CASSLDIYEQYF
CDR3nt: TGTGCCAGCAGCTTGGATATCTACGAGCAGTACTTC
v_gene: TRBV5-4
j_gene: TRBJ2-7
d_gene: .
abundance: .

CDR3aa: CASSRGPSGSGNTIYF
CDR3nt: TGTGCCAGCAGCCGTGGACCCTCGGGATCTGGAAACACCATATATTTT
v_gene: TRBV7-3
j_gene: TRBJ1-3
d_gene: .
abundance: .

CDR3aa: CASSSTGDQPQHF
CDR3nt: TGTGCCAGCAGCTCCACAGGGGATCAGCCCCAGCATTTT
v_gene: TRBV7-9
j_gene: TRBJ1-5
d_gene: TRBD1
abundance: .

CDR3aa: CASSQMAGADTEAFF
CDR3nt: TGCGCCAGCAGCCAAATGGCTGGGGCGGACACTGAAGCTTTCTTT
v_gene: TRBV4-3
j_gene: TRBJ1-1
d_gene: .
abundance: .

CDR3aa: CASSQRASRGPGYTF
CDR3nt: TGTGCCAGCAGCCAAAGAGCCTCCCGCGGTCCTGGCTACACCTTC
v_gene: TRBV3-1/TRBV3-2
j_gene: TRBJ1-2
d_gene: .
abundance: .

CDR3aa: CASSFGGHPTNYGYTF
CDR3nt: TGTGCCAGCAGCTTCGGAGGGCACCCGACTAACTATGGCTACACCTTC
v_gene: TRBV7-9
j_gene: TRBJ1-2
d_gene: .
abundance: .

CDR3aa: CAISEGATGAYEQYF
CDR3nt: TGTGCCATCAGTGAGGGGGCAACAGGGGCCTACGAGCAGTACTTC
v_gene: TRBV10-3
j_gene: TRBJ2-7
d_gene: TRBD1
abundance: .

CDR3aa: CASSPKDRVPLFF
CDR3nt: TGTGCCAGCTCACCAAAGGACAGGGTACCTCTGTTCTTC
v_gene: TRBV18
j_gene: TRBJ2-1
d_gene: TRBD1
abundance: .

CDR3aa: CAWMIRASGGYTF
CDR3nt: TGTGCCTGGATGATTCGGGCATCGGGAGGCTACACCTTC
v_gene: TRBV30
j_gene: TRBJ1-2
d_gene: .
abundance: once

CDR3aa: CASSYPGTVTQPQHF
CDR3nt: TGTGCCAGCAGTTATCCCGGGACAGTGACTCAGCCCCAGCATTTT
v_gene: TRBV6-2/TRBV6-3
j_gene: TRBJ1-5
d_gene: TRBD1
abundance: .

CDR3aa: CASGSGQGNTEAFF
CDR3nt: TGTGCTAGTGGTTCCGGACAGGGTAACACTGAAGCTTTCTTT
v_gene: TRBV12-5
j_gene: TRBJ1-1
d_gene: TRBD1
abundance: once

CDR3aa: CASSQDTFSYNEQFF
CDR3nt: TGCGCCAGCAGCCAGGACACTTTCTCCTACAATGAGCAGTTCTTC
v_gene: TRBV4-3
j_gene: TRBJ2-1
d_gene: .
abundance: .

CDR3aa: CASSLSRGTSGGVLNTQYF
CDR3nt: TGTGCCAGCAGCCTTTCGCGCGGGACTAGCGGGGGGGTCCTAAATACGCAGTATTTT
v_gene: TRBV21-1
j_gene: TRBJ2-3
d_gene: .
abundance: .

CDR3aa: CASRELKDTEAFF
CDR3nt: TGTGCCAGCAGGGAGCTAAAGGACACTGAAGCTTTCTTT
v_gene: TRBV2
j_gene: TRBJ1-1
d_gene: .
abundance: .

CDR3aa: CASSLHSGTLGNQPQHF
CDR3nt: TGTGCCAGCAGCCTCCACTCCGGGACACTTGGCAATCAGCCCCAGCATTTT
v_gene: TRBV3-1/TRBV3-2
j_gene: TRBJ1-5
d_gene: .
abundance: .

CDR3aa: CATSDLPGQGAYNEQFF
CDR3nt: TGTGCCACCAGTGATTTGCCGGGACAGGGGGCCTACAATGAGCAGTTCTTC
v_gene: TRBV24-1
j_gene: TRBJ2-1
d_gene: TRBD1
abundance: .

CDR3aa: CASSLLGGTDTQYF
CDR3nt: TGTGCCAGCAGTTTGTTGGGAGGGACAGATACGCAGTATTTT
v_gene: TRBV27
j_gene: TRBJ2-3
d_gene: TRBD2
abundance: .

CDR3aa: CASSRGTGAGELFF
CDR3nt: TGTGCCAGCAGCCGGGGGACAGGGGCCGGGGAGCTGTTTTTT
v_gene: TRBV3-1/TRBV3-2
j_gene: TRBJ2-2
d_gene: TRBD1
abundance: once

CDR3aa: CASGLIRVYF
CDR3nt: TGTGCTAGTGGTTTGATTCGAGTCTATTTT
v_gene: TRBV12-5
j_gene: TRBJ2-3
d_gene: .
abundance: few

CDR3aa: CASSPAGVYTDTQYF
CDR3nt: TGTGCCAGCAGCCCAGCGGGGGTGTACACAGATACGCAGTATTTT
v_gene: TRBV5-5
j_gene: TRBJ2-3
d_gene: TRBD2
abundance: .

CDR3aa: CASRYGGGINEQYF
CDR3nt: TGTGCCAGTAGGTACGGGGGGGGCATCAACGAGCAGTACTTC
v_gene: TRBV19
j_gene: TRBJ2-7
d_gene: TRBD2
abundance: .

CDR3aa: CASSAGTAGNTIYF
CDR3nt: TGTGCCAGCTCGGCGGGGACAGCGGGAAACACCATATATTTT
v_gene: TRBV7-3
j_gene: TRBJ1-3
d_gene: TRBD1
abundance: .

CDR3aa: CASSSDRAGDNQPQHF
CDR3nt: TGTGCCAGCAGCTCCGACAGGGCAGGAGACAATCAGCCCCAGCATTTT
v_gene: TRBV7-6
j_gene: TRBJ1-5
d_gene: TRBD1
abundance: .

CDR3aa: CASSRPTGPNTGELFF
CDR3nt: TGTGCCAGCAGCCGCCCGACAGGCCCGAACACCGGGGAGCTGTTTTTT
v_gene: TRBV11-3
j_gene: TRBJ2-2
d_gene: .
abundance: .

CDR3aa: CASSPMGQGSGYTF
CDR3nt: TGTGCCAGCAGCCCTATGGGACAGGGGTCTGGCTACACCTTC
v_gene: TRBV5-6
j_gene: TRBJ1-2
d_gene: TRBD1
abundance: .

CDR3aa: CASSSQGNTEAFF
CDR3nt: TGTGCCAGCAGCTCTCAGGGGAACACTGAAGCTTTCTTT
v_gene: TRBV7-2
j_gene: TRBJ1-1
d_gene: .
abundance: few

CDR3aa: CASSTVSGTEAFF
CDR3nt: TGTGCCAGTAGTACAGTGTCGGGAACTGAAGCTTTCTTT
v_gene: TRBV19
j_gene: TRBJ1-1
d_gene: .
abundance: once

CDR3aa: CSGYGQGGTEAFF
CDR3nt: TGCAGCGGTTACGGACAGGGTGGCACTGAAGCTTTCTTT
v_gene: TRBV29-1
j_gene: TRBJ1-1
d_gene: TRBD1
abundance: .

CDR3aa: CASQGYTGELFF
CDR3nt: TGTGCCAGCCAGGGTTACACCGGGGAGCTGTTTTTT
v_gene: TRBV6-5
j_gene: TRBJ2-2
d_gene: .
abundance: .

CDR3aa: CASSTGTDNSPLHF
CDR3nt: TGTGCCAGCAGCACCGGGACAGATAATTCACCCCTCCACTTT
v_gene: TRBV9
j_gene: TRBJ1-6
d_gene: TRBD1
abundance: .

CDR3aa: CATGETWRPAEAFF
CDR3nt: TGTGCTACCGGGGAGACGTGGCGACCTGCTGAAGCTTTCTTT
v_gene: TRBV7-8
j_gene: TRBJ1-1
d_gene: .
abundance: .

CDR3aa: CASSDRGNTEAFF
CDR3nt: TGTGCCAGCAGTGACCGGGGTAACACTGAAGCTTTCTTT
v_gene: TRBV2
j_gene: TRBJ1-1
d_gene: .
abundance: .